In this sample, the clone carrying this T cell receptor (beta chain) turned up many times. This entry comes from a study of regulatory T cells in long-lasting Graves disease. Time point indicated: newly diagnosed GD, antithyroid drugs for less than 3 months. Construction of the TCR library relied on RNA isolated from PBMCs. Tubes containing EDTA received around 9.9 milliliters of drawn peripheral blood. HTBI primers from iRepertoire and Arm-PCR of CDR3 regions yielded the TCR beta libraries. TCRdb re-derived calls from the multiplex PCR reads in MiXCR, one entry per CDR3 protein. The sample records 350,000 to 550,000 distinct CDR3 sequences, over 15% being singletons. Another study also made use of these data, one on T cells in Graves' hyperthyroidism and ophthalmopathy. That source reports: Over 18 months, lack of ophthalmopathy progression marked Graves' hyperthyroidism as stable. A 13 V-J model separated ophthalmopathy from stable hyperthyroidism.

The input for sequencing was peripheral blood mononuclear cells (PBMCs), taken at new diagnosis, from a patient treated with antithyroid drugs. This TCR derives from a woman between 18 and 29 years old with Graves disease.

The CDR3 protein is CASIQRTGVMNTEAFF. The CDR3 nucleotides read TGTGCCAGCATCCAAAGGACAGGAGTAATGAACACTGAAGCTTTCTTT. The J gene is TRBJ1-1, the V gene TRBV7-2; 7 nucleotides line up with TRBD1. This CDR3 is 16 amino acids long. In germline, CDR1 is SGHTA, CDR2 FQGNSA. V shed 7 bases and J 0 bases; nucleotides not matched to a gene: 11.